This T cell receptor (beta chain) was captured in a study of Ad26.COV2.S vaccination and SARS-CoV-2 variants (dated by TCRdb to the early 2020s). For the study in its entirety: Vaccine-arm donors came from COV1001, a multicentre, randomized, double-blind, placebo-controlled phase I-IIa trial of Ad26.COV2.S in healthy adults. Blinding of investigators to trial group allocation was maintained during experiments and outcome assessment. Ad26.COV2.S was given intramuscularly at 5x10^10 or 1x10^11 viral particles, as a single shot or as two shots 56 days apart. A total of roughly 32 samples were included in the TCR-sequenced set, comprising roughly 19 Ad26.COV2.S vaccine recipients, 5 placebo recipients and 8 SARS-CoV-2 convalescent individuals. Sequencing of the TCRbeta repertoire served to evaluate the specificity and breadth of SARS-CoV-2-reactive T cell receptors following Ad26.COV2.S vaccination. Trial participants were randomized into five groups of five, in which low-dose or high-dose Ad26.COV2.S was given once or twice, or placebo was given on both occasions.

This specimen's treatment or condition label, per the study, means: around 19 received Ad26.COV2.S at low or high dose, single or two shots; about 5 received placebo; per-sample allocation not given. For vaccine and placebo recipients, repertoires were sequenced using samples collected on day 63 after the first injection. In Cohort 1b, about two dozen adults aged 18-55 years were enrolled at a single site in Boston, USA, between 29 July and 7 August 2020. As a vaccine, Ad26.COV2.S was a replication-incompetent adenovirus type 26 vector that expressed a prefusion-stabilized SARS-CoV-2 spike protein derived from the original Wuhan strain. The CDR3 goes from the cysteine to the phenylalanine over 15 residues. Only the CDR3 DNA stays, 45 bases, in frame from base 1. Between the V and J ends, shortened by 4 bases and 3 bases respectively, the junction contains 15 bases. CDR1 and CDR2 are drawn from the germline V gene (reference sequence): LNHDA, SQIVND.

This clone was observed a few times. Its binding antigen is unknown. No much larger clonotype is one base removed from it; base qualities were not supplied. TCRbeta CDR3 regions were sequenced with the immunoSEQ Assay. After extraction, genomic DNA underwent amplification by bias-controlled multiplex PCR, followed by high-throughput sequencing. Per the source publication's procedure: To quantify the absolute abundance of each unique TCRbeta CDR3 region, sequences were collapsed and filtered. T cell fraction was estimated by normalization of TCRbeta template counts to usable DNA, with usable DNA being measured through amplification of reference genes present in all nucleated cells. Repertoire TCRs were annotated as SARS-CoV-2-specific when V gene, CDR3 amino acid sequence and J gene were exactly matched to a known reactive TCR set. The reference SARS-CoV-2 TCR set came from MIRA and was filtered for enrichment in COVID-19-positive ImmuneCODE repertoires, removing public or cross-reactive TCRs. Using the MIRA antigens, annotated TCRs were further analysed by specific ORF or by position within an ORF. Breadth was defined as annotated unique rearrangements over total unique productive rearrangements; depth was the summed frequency of those rearrangements. Group comparisons of TCR breadth used two-sided Wilcoxon rank-sum tests. TCRdb provides this immuneACCESS table in a form limited to in-frame rearrangements. Some clones are lacking; in checked studies, under half of them reflect an unresolved V gene, and why the rest are absent is not known. Clone size and the V and J calls come from that table; the DNA yielded D and trimming. The sample table contains some 450,000 clones; only one count was recorded for roughly 91% of them. Together, the top ten hold approximately 4.3% of the sample.

Broad study findings and their caveats: After vaccination, substantial breadth of spike-specific CD8+ and CD4+ T cell responses was reported. The authors noted that total T cell responses may have been underestimated by the TCR breadth and depth analyses. Vaccine and placebo recipients had similar non-spike TCR breadth, a finding consistent with the vaccine containing only spike. The study lacked the statistical power to compare responses across vaccine doses or regimens. Spike-specific TCR breadth was higher in Ad26.COV2.S recipients than in placebo recipients (P = 0.0014).

The rearrangement joined TRBV19 to TRBJ1-2; the D gene remains uncertain. The input for sequencing was peripheral blood, taken in a trial of Ad26.COV2.S vaccine versus placebo. The source is a person aged 18-65 years who received the Ad26.COV2.S COVID-19 vaccine or a placebo. The DNA sequence follows: TGTGCCAGTAGTACCAAGACGGCAAATGACTATGGCTACACCTTC. Its product reads: CASSTKTANDYGYTF. The full variable domain, completed from the reference TRBV19 and TRBJ1-2 proteins outside the CDR3, reads DGGITQSPKYLFRKEGQNVTLSCEQNLNHDAMYWYRQDPGQGLRLIYYSQIVNDFQKGDIAEGYSVSREKKESFPLTVTSAQKNPTAFYLCASSTKTANDYGYTFGSGTRLTVV.